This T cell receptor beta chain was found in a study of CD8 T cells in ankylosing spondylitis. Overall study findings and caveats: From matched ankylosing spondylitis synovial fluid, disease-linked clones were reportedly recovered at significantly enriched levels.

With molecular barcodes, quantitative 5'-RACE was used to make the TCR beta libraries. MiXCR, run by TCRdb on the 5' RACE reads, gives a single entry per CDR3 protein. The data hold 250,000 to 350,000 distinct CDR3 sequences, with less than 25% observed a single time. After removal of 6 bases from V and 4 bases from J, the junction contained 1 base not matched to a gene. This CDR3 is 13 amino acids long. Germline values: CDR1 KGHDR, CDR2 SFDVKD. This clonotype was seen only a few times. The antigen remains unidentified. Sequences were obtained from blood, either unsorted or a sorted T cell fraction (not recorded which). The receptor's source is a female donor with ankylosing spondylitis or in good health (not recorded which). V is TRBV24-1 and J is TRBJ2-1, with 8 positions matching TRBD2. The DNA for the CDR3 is TGTGCCACCAGTCGGGAGGGTTACAATGAGCAGTTCTTC. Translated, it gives CATSREGYNEQFF.